This TCR beta chain derives from a study of blood T cell repertoires in COVID-19. Overall study: COVID-19 samples, acute and convalescent, were from the United States, Italy and Spain. PBMCs, B-cell-depleted T cells, or T cells provided the cDNA or gDNA that made up the material.

In the original workflow: For nucleated cells, counts were estimated from reference gene primer amplification. Using immunoSEQ multiplex PCR, the repertoire was profiled, and TCRdb retains in-frame clones only, with some absent. The V and J calls and clone size are taken from that table; D and trimming were inferred from the DNA. Of a few hundred thousand clones listed, approximately 86% are singletons. V dropped 6 bases and J dropped 3 bases, with 14 bases sitting between them. The CDR3 length is 14 residues. Germline values: CDR1 PRHDT, CDR2 FYEKMQ (reference sequence). The sample comprised peripheral blood. The rearrangement uses TRBV13 and TRBJ1-2, with unresolved D. The TCR originated in a man younger than 30 with active or convalescent COVID-19. This CDR3 reads CASSPRRWDYGYTF. The CDR3 DNA reads as TGTGCCAGCAGTCCCCGGCGGTGGGACTATGGCTACACCTTC.